The rows below give T cell receptor beta chains drawn from one sample of a study of beta chain features in type 1 diabetes. Assay: immunoSEQ multiplex PCR; the TCRdb copy retains only in-frame clones and omits some. The sample includes 390,000 or so clones, about 15% seen only once; the top ten take about 0.034%. Source material: naive CD4+ T cells from blood. The receptors were sampled from a man aged 25-45 years in good health. The CDR3 runs from the conserved cysteine through the conserved F or W. A D gene is named only where the DNA matches it firmly. Clone size is not always given. Where it is, it says once, few, many or a class for expanded clones.

-,TRBV30,-,TRBJ2-1,15,TGTGCCTGGAGTGTATTGGGGCTCTTGTACAATGAGCAGTTCTTC,CAWSVLGLLYNEQFF
-,TRBV13,-,TRBJ2-1,13,TGTGCCAGCAGCTTAGGTCCGGGGAATGAGCAGTTCTTC,CASSLGPGNEQFF
TRBD2,TRBV7-2,-,TRBJ2-3,15,TGTGCCAGCAGGCAGCGGGGGATGGTCACAGATACGCAGTATTTT,CASRQRGMVTDTQYF
-,TRBV4-3,-,TRBJ2-1,14,TGCGCCAGCAGCCAAGGGTCTAGTACGAATGAGCAGTTCTTC,CASSQGSSTNEQFF
-,TRBV6-5,-,TRBJ2-1,12,TGTGCCAGCAGCCGGGATTACAATGAGCAGTTCTTC,CASSRDYNEQFF
-,TRBV6-5,few,TRBJ2-5,12,TGTGCCAGCAGTCACGGGAAGGAGACCCAGTACTTC,CASSHGKETQYF
TRBD2,TRBV7-2,-,TRBJ2-3,16,TGTGCCAGCAGCTTAGATGGTAGCGGGGGAGTAGATACGCAGTATTTT,CASSLDGSGGVDTQYF
TRBD1,TRBV29-1,-,TRBJ2-2,13,TGCAGCGCCGACAGGGTTGGTGCCGGGGAGCTGTTTTTT,CSADRVGAGELFF
-,TRBV7-2,-,TRBJ2-1,18,TGTGCCAGCAGCTTAATTCAAACAGGCCGGAGCTCCTACAATGAGCAGTTCTTC,CASSLIQTGRSSYNEQFF
-,TRBV20-1,-,TRBJ2-7,10,TGCAGTGCGTATGGGGACTCGGAGGACTTC,CSAYGDSEDF
TRBD2,TRBV5-4,-,TRBJ2-5,18,TGTGCCAGCAGCCCCCTAAGACTAGCGGGGGGGAACAAAGAGACCCAGTACTTC,CASSPLRLAGGNKETQYF
-,TRBV7-9,few,TRBJ1-1,15,TGTGCCAGCAGCCCACAGGGCATCCCTAACACTGAAGCTTTCTTT,CASSPQGIPNTEAFF
TRBD1,TRBV15,few,TRBJ1-2,14,TGTGCCACCAGCAGAGACGGACAGGGCTATGGCTACACCTTC,CATSRDGQGYGYTF
-,TRBV19,few,TRBJ2-5,14,TGTGCCAGTAGCCCTAGTGTTTTGGGAGAGACCCAGTACTTC,CASSPSVLGETQYF
TRBD2,TRBV7-9,few,TRBJ2-3,15,TGTGCCAGCAGCTTAGTCGGACTAGCGATAGATACGCAGTATTTT,CASSLVGLAIDTQYF
TRBD2,TRBV4-3,-,TRBJ2-3,16,TGCGCCAGCAGCCAAGAAATACTAGCGGGAACAGATACGCAGTATTTT,CASSQEILAGTDTQYF
TRBD2,TRBV18,few,TRBJ2-1,16,TGTGCCAGCTCACCAGGAACGGGAGGTCGGTGGAATGAGCAGTTCTTC,CASSPGTGGRWNEQFF
-,TRBV10-3,-,TRBJ2-5,14,TGTGCCATCAGTGACCCGGGAACGCGGGAGACCCAGTACTTC,CAISDPGTRETQYF
TRBD2,TRBV19,-,TRBJ2-3,16,TGTGCCAGTAGTATGCTAGCGGGTTCTAGCACAGATACGCAGTATTTT,CASSMLAGSSTDTQYF
-,TRBV4-3,-,TRBJ2-7,15,TGCGCCAGCAGCCAACTGGGGACAATCTCCTACGAGCAGTACTTC,CASSQLGTISYEQYF
TRBD1,TRBV30,few,TRBJ2-2,16,TGTGCCTGGAGAGCAGGGGGCGCATGGCTCACCGGGGAGCTGTTTTTT,CAWRAGGAWLTGELFF
-,TRBV7-9,few,TRBJ2-1,15,TGTGCCAGCAGCTTAGGTCAGGGGTCATACAATGAGCAGTTCTTC,CASSLGQGSYNEQFF
TRBD2,TRBV9,-,TRBJ2-5,17,TGTGCCAGCAGCGCAGGGACTAGCGGGAGGGGACAAGAGACCCAGTACTTC,CASSAGTSGRGQETQYF
-,TRBV10-3,-,TRBJ2-2,13,TGTGCCATCAGCCAGAAGGGTACCGGGGAGCTGTTTTTT,CAISQKGTGELFF
TRBD1,TRBV15,-,TRBJ2-1,16,TGTGCCACCAGCCCTCGTGGGGGACAGGGGTTCAATGAGCAGTTCTTC,CATSPRGGQGFNEQFF
-,TRBV9,few,TRBJ2-3,12,TGTGCCAGCAGCGACGGGGGAGATACGCAGTATTTT,CASSDGGDTQYF
-,TRBV9,few,TRBJ1-1,15,TGTGCCAGCAGCGAGAGACTGGGCGGGGACACTGAAGCTTTCTTT,CASSERLGGDTEAFF
-,TRBV9,-,TRBJ1-1,12,TGTGCCAGCTCGAGGGGAAACGCTGAAGCTTTCTTT,CASSRGNAEAFF
TRBD2,TRBV7-9,-,TRBJ2-1,13,TGTGCCAGCAACCTAGCGGGATACAATGAGCAGTTCTTC,CASNLAGYNEQFF
-,TRBV19,-,TRBJ2-5,16,TGTGCCAGTAGTCGTACCGACGCCCTGCCATTGGAGACCCAGTACTTC,CASSRTDALPLETQYF
-,TRBV5-4,-,TRBJ2-1,13,TGTGCCAGCAGCTCGGGACTTATCAATGAGCAGTTCTTC,CASSSGLINEQFF
-,TRBV7-2,few,TRBJ2-3,15,TGTGCCAGCACCTCCGTTGGCCTTTTTGGGGATACGCAGTATTTT,CASTSVGLFGDTQYF
-,TRBV9,few,TRBJ1-1,14,TGTGCCAGCAGCACCGGGGGTGAGAACACTGAAGCTTTCTTT,CASSTGGENTEAFF
-,TRBV20-1,-,TRBJ2-3,11,TGCAGTGGTCTCCTTGGAGATACGCAGTATTTT,CSGLLGDTQYF
TRBD1,TRBV7-2,few,TRBJ1-2,15,TGTGCCAGCAGCTTAGCGACAGGACAGGGGTATGGCTACACCTTC,CASSLATGQGYGYTF
TRBD1,TRBV19,few,TRBJ1-5,15,TGTGCCACCGGGACAGGGGGCATTCGGAACCAGCCCCAGCATTTT,CATGTGGIRNQPQHF
-,TRBV5-1,few,TRBJ2-7,16,TGCGCCAGCCCGGACGGGGACGGGGAGAGCTCCTACGAGCAGTACTTC,CASPDGDGESSYEQYF
-,TRBV7-2,few,TRBJ2-1,14,TGTGCCAGCATGGGGGCGAGCTCCTACAATGAGCAGTTCTTC,CASMGASSYNEQFF
-,TRBV30,few,TRBJ1-5,12,TGTGCCTGGAGTGTCTCCGATCAGCCCCAGCATTTT,CAWSVSDQPQHF
-,TRBV25-1,few,TRBJ2-3,12,TGTGCCAGCAGTGCCCGACAGGATACGCAGTATTTT,CASSARQDTQYF
TRBD1,TRBV10-3,few,TRBJ2-7,14,TGTGCCATCAAGACCGGGACAGCCTCCTACGAGCAGTACTTC,CAIKTGTASYEQYF
-,TRBV29-1,few,TRBJ2-7,12,TGCAGCATCCGGGACGGTTCCTACGAGCAGTACTTC,CSIRDGSYEQYF
-,TRBV9,-,TRBJ2-3,17,TGTGCCAGCAGCGTACCACCCGGACGGAGTGGGGCAGATACGCAGTATTTT,CASSVPPGRSGADTQYF
-,TRBV7-2,-,TRBJ2-3,14,TGTGCCAGCAGCACCGGGCAGGGCGGTGGTACGCAGTATTTT,CASSTGQGGGTQYF
-,TRBV19,-,TRBJ2-5,16,TGTGCCAGTAGTATAACGGGACGTACCGACAGAGAGACCCAGTACTTC,CASSITGRTDRETQYF
-,TRBV25-1,-,TRBJ1-1,14,TGTGCCAGCAGCCCAACAGGGTTGGCCACTGAAGCTTTCTTT,CASSPTGLATEAFF
TRBD2,TRBV4-3,few,TRBJ2-3,16,TGCGCCAGCAGCCAGGATGGACTAGCGGGAGCAGATACGCAGTATTTT,CASSQDGLAGADTQYF
-,TRBV9,-,TRBJ2-3,15,TGTGCCAGCAGCGTGGCTGTGGGAGGCACAGATACGCAGTATTTT,CASSVAVGGTDTQYF
-,TRBV6-5,-,TRBJ2-1,15,TGTGCCAGCAGCCCATCGACAGGAGGCTACAATGAGCAGTTCTTC,CASSPSTGGYNEQFF
-,TRBV9,-,TRBJ2-5,13,TGTGCCAGCAGCGTCTCACCCCAAGAGACCCAGTACTTC,CASSVSPQETQYF
-,TRBV7-6,-,TRBJ1-1,15,TGTGCCAGCAGCTTACTGTCAGGGACGAACACTGAAGCTTTCTTT,CASSLLSGTNTEAFF
-,TRBV7-6,few,TRBJ2-1,18,TGTGCCAGCAGCTTAGTCTCGGTAGGGGGAGGAACCTACAATGAGCAGTTCTTC,CASSLVSVGGGTYNEQFF
-,TRBV11-2,few,TRBJ2-1,16,TGTGCCAGCAGCTTAGATGGCCGGGGTGACTACAATGAGCAGTTCTTC,CASSLDGRGDYNEQFF
-,TRBV7-7,few,TRBJ2-1,16,TGTGCCAGCAGCTTCTTGGGTCTAGCTGCCCACAATGAGCAGTTCTTC,CASSFLGLAAHNEQFF
-,TRBV4-3,many,TRBJ2-1,15,TGCGCCAGCAGCCAAGATCGAAATTCTCGGAATCAGCAGTTCTTC,CASSQDRNSRNQQFF